This TCR beta chain was observed in a study of blood T cell repertoires in COVID-19. Study summary: Specimens from acute and convalescent COVID-19 originated in the United States, Italy and Spain. PBMCs, B-cell-depleted T cells, or T cells provided the cDNA or gDNA that made up the material.

As originally analysed: Researchers report that nucleated cell counts were estimated from reference gene primer amplification. The repertoire was sequenced with immunoSEQ multiplex PCR; TCRdb's copy has only in-frame clones and lacks some. V, J and clone size derive from that table, while D and trimming were established from the DNA sequence. The sample comprises approximately 24,000 clones, 75% to 90% of which are singletons, and over 25% rests with the top ten. Germline-derived CDR1 and CDR2 are LNHDA and SQIVND (reference sequence). Trimming pared 2 bases from V and 3 bases from J, leaving 7 bases between. CDR3 size: 13 residues.

This chain links TRBV19 with TRBJ1-1; D possibly corresponds to TRBD1 (5 bases). Sample: peripheral blood. This TCR was sampled from a woman aged 70-85 years with active COVID-19. CDR3 nucleotides: TGTGCCAGTAGTATATCCAGGGACACTGAAGCTTTCTTT. Translated, it gives CASSISRDTEAFF.